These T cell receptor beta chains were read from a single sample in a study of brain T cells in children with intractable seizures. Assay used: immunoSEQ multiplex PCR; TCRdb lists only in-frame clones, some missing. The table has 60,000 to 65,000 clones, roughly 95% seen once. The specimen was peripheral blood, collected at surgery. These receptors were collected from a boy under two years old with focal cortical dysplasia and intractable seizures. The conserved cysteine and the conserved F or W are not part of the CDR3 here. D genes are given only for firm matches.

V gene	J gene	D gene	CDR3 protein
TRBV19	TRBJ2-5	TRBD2	ASSRTSGGQETQY
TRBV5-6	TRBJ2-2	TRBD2	ASSRVRTSGRWNTGELF
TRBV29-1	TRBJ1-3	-	SVVMGTGGSGNTIY
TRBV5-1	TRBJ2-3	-	ASSPPTDTQY
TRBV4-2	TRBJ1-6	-	ASSREASGSPLH
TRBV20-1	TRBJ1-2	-	SQLVEYGYT
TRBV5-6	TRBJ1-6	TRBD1	ASSFLWGDRLRPSPLH
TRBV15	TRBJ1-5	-	ATSRDLSWAGRIYSNQPQH
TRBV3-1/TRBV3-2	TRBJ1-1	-	ASSQDPQYTEAF
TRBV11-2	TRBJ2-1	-	ASSLIRGKNNEQF
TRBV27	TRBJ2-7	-	ASSFMVPAYEQY
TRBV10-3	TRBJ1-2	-	AITRTENYGYT
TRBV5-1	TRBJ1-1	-	ASSLDRAPEAF
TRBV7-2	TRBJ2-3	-	ASADLGIQRDTQY
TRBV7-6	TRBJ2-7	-	ASSSGLGSDYEQY
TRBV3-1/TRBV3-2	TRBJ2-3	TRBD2	ASSHGLAGGADTQY
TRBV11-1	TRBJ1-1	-	ASSLVLWTVNTEAF
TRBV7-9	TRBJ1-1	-	ASSLTRNTEAF
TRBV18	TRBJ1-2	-	ASSPGGLGYGYT
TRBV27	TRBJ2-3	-	ASSYAPWIRGNTQY
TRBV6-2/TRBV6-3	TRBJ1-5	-	ASSYPRGFGQPQH
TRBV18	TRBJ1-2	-	ASSPPSFRGSLGGYT
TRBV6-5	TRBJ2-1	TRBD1	ASHRGRVNEQF
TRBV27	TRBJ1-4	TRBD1	ASSLLYRGNEKLF
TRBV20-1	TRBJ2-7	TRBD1	SASLTGVVNEQY
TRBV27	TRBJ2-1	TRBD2	ASSLQTGLAVTNEQF
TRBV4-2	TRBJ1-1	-	ASSQDSGTEAF
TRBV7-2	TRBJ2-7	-	ASSYAGSSYEQY
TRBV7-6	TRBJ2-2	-	ASSLGPSTGELF
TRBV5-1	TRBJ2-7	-	ASSLEAGKDYEQY
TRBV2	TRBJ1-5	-	ATTESEAPTQPQH